Given below is one T cell receptor (beta chain) in context. What it binds is unknown. CDR3 length: 12 residues. V was shortened by 0 bases and J by 5 bases, with 5 bases between the two germline ends. Germline V gives CDR1 SGHRS, CDR2 YFSETQ. The primer mix had 60 Vbeta and 13 Jbeta primers. Some clones are missing from TCRdb's copy, which holds only in-frame ones; the method was immunoSEQ multiplex PCR. Of around 140,000 clones listed, around 78% were seen once; the top ten hold about 2.4%. This sample was included in a study of cytomegalovirus exposure and HLA in healthy donors. Overall study findings and caveats: In a later analysis, the majority of CMV-associated beta chains seemingly showed HLA restriction. The study recorded 150 to 200 TCR beta chains that were cytomegalovirus-associated. Later on, a genetic analysis was performed. It linked a missense variant in DCLRE1C with V- and J-gene trimming of TCR beta.

It was healthy bone marrow donors who served as donors. This sequence originates from a woman between 18 and 29 years old in good health and CMV-seropositive. The sample comprised PBMCs. The chain is built from TRBV5-1 and TRBJ2-5; D gene uncertain. The CDR3, as DNA: TGCGCCAGCAGCTTGGCCTCTGAGACCCAGTACTTC. As protein: CASSLASETQYF. The entire variable domain, with the rest obtained from reference TRBV5-1 and TRBJ2-5, is as follows: KAGVTQTPRYLIKTRGQQVTLSCSPISGHRSVSWYQQTPGQGLQFLFEYFSETQRNKGNFPGRFSGRQFSNSRSEMNVSTLELGDSALYLCASSLASETQYFGPGTRLLVL.